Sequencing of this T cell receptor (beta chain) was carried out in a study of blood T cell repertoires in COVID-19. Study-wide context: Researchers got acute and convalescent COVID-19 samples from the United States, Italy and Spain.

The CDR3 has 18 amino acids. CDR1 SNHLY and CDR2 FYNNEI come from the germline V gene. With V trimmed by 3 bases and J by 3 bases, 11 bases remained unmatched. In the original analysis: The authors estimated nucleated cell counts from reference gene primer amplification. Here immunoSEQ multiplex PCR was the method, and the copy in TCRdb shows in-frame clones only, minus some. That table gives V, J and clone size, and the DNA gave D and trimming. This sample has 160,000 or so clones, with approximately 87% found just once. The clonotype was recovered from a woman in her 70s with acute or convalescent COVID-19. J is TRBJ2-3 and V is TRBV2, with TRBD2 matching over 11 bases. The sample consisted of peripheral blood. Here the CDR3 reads CASSDVAGGLSGTDTQYF. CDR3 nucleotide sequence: TGTGCCAGCAGTGATGTAGCGGGAGGGCTATCCGGAACAGATACGCAGTATTTT.